Listed here is a single TCR beta chain. The entry originates in a study of blood T cell repertoires in COVID-19. Study background: The samples span acute and convalescent COVID-19 from the United States, Italy and Spain.

Clones were sequenced by immunoSEQ multiplex PCR, and TCRdb holds only the in-frame ones, with some missing. The sample records about 200,000 clones, roughly 83% being singletons. Enrolment of Seattle patients took place during active infection, and they were followed longitudinally. V shed 2 bases and J 2 bases; nucleotides not matched to a gene: 8. In germline, CDR1 is SGHVS, CDR2 FNYEAQ. CDR3 length equals 16 residues. This chain uses TRBV7-6 with TRBJ2-7, with TRBD2 identical over 8 bases. Specimen: peripheral blood. The TCR originated in a woman in her forties with COVID-19, enrolled during active disease. Here the CDR3 reads CASSLISSGKPYEQYF. The CDR3 nucleotides are TGTGCCAGCAGCTTAATCAGTAGCGGGAAACCCTACGAGCAGTACTTC.